A few counts support the clone carrying this T cell receptor beta chain. Clones were read by immunoSEQ multiplex PCR, and TCRdb kept only the in-frame ones, dropping some. The data contain 950,000 to 1,100,000 clones, about 80% of them singletons. This CDR3 contains 15 residues. Germline CDR1 SGHNT, CDR2 YYREEE (reference sequence). The germline V and J ends were trimmed by 4 bases and 0 bases, with 13 bases remaining between them. The record originates from a study of shared clonotypes between healthy human individuals. This chain connects TRBV5-4 to TRBJ1-1; possible D gene TRBD1, 6 bases. The sequencing input was memory CD4+ T cells sorted from blood. Stated subset: CD45RA-negative fraction. The source is a man younger than 35 in good health. The CDR3: CASSTNGGLNTEAFF. The CDR3 nucleotides are TGTGCCAGCAGCACTAACGGGGGGCTGAACACTGAAGCTTTCTTT.